This is a list of T cell receptor beta chains from one sample in a study of shared clonotypes between healthy human individuals. Measured with immunoSEQ multiplex PCR; TCRdb has only the in-frame clones, and not every one. The table has roughly 650,000 clones, roughly 96% seen once. The sequenced sample was naive CD8+ T cells sorted from blood. The receptors here all came from a woman aged 30 to 39 in good health. Both conserved end residues are part of each CDR3. D genes are given only for firm matches. Clone size appears in some rows only: once, few, many, or a class for an expanded clone.

v_call: TRBV5-1
cdr3_length: 14
clone_size: -
j_call: TRBJ2-7
d_call: -
cdr3_aa: CASSVESTNYEQYF
cdr3_nt: TGCGCCAGCAGCGTGGAGTCCACAAACTACGAGCAGTACTTC

v_call: TRBV5-4
cdr3_length: 14
clone_size: -
j_call: TRBJ2-1
d_call: TRBD2
cdr3_aa: CASSTTGTSRMQFF
cdr3_nt: TGTGCCAGCAGCACGACCGGGACTAGCCGAATGCAGTTCTTC

v_call: TRBV4-1
cdr3_length: 14
clone_size: -
j_call: TRBJ2-1
d_call: TRBD1
cdr3_aa: CASSQGDRVDEQFF
cdr3_nt: TGCGCCAGCAGCCAAGGGGACAGGGTTGATGAGCAGTTCTTC

v_call: TRBV14
cdr3_length: 15
clone_size: -
j_call: TRBJ2-7
d_call: -
cdr3_aa: CASSTLGTSIYEQYF
cdr3_nt: TGTGCCAGCAGCACCTTAGGGACTTCTATCTACGAGCAGTACTTC

v_call: TRBV7-2
cdr3_length: 14
clone_size: -
j_call: TRBJ2-7
d_call: TRBD1
cdr3_aa: CASSVGTGRDEQYF
cdr3_nt: TGTGCCAGCAGCGTCGGGACAGGGCGGGACGAGCAGTACTTC

v_call: TRBV27
cdr3_length: 13
clone_size: -
j_call: TRBJ1-1
d_call: -
cdr3_aa: CASSSGSGTEAFF
cdr3_nt: TGTGCCAGCAGTTCAGGGTCGGGGACTGAAGCTTTCTTT

v_call: TRBV27
cdr3_length: 12
clone_size: -
j_call: TRBJ2-2
d_call: TRBD1
cdr3_aa: CASARGPGELFF
cdr3_nt: TGTGCCAGCGCCAGGGGGCCGGGGGAGCTGTTTTTT

v_call: TRBV5-1
cdr3_length: 16
clone_size: -
j_call: TRBJ2-3
d_call: -
cdr3_aa: CASSLGQGGGTDTQYF
cdr3_nt: TGCGCCAGCAGCTTAGGTCAGGGGGGAGGCACAGATACGCAGTATTTT

v_call: TRBV6-1
cdr3_length: 16
clone_size: -
j_call: TRBJ1-1
d_call: TRBD1
cdr3_aa: CASSARRGPIGTEAFF
cdr3_nt: TGTGCCAGCAGTGCCCGCAGGGGGCCCATAGGTACTGAAGCTTTCTTT

v_call: TRBV14
cdr3_length: 12
clone_size: -
j_call: TRBJ2-1
d_call: -
cdr3_aa: CASSGTYNEQFF
cdr3_nt: TGTGCCAGCAGCGGGACTTACAATGAGCAGTTCTTC

v_call: TRBV28
cdr3_length: 14
clone_size: -
j_call: TRBJ1-4
d_call: -
cdr3_aa: CASSTGLRNEKLFF
cdr3_nt: TGTGCCAGCAGTACAGGGCTCCGGAATGAAAAACTGTTTTTT

v_call: TRBV9
cdr3_length: 15
clone_size: -
j_call: TRBJ2-7
d_call: -
cdr3_aa: CASSVAQGTLYEQYF
cdr3_nt: TGTGCCAGCAGCGTTGCTCAGGGGACCCTCTACGAGCAGTACTTC

v_call: TRBV21-1
cdr3_length: 21
clone_size: -
j_call: TRBJ1-2
d_call: -
cdr3_aa: CASSKETFRTNFRKANYGYTF
cdr3_nt: TGTGCCAGCAGCAAAGAAACTTTTCGCACAAACTTTCGTAAAGCTAACTATGGCTACACCTTC

v_call: TRBV27
cdr3_length: 13
clone_size: -
j_call: TRBJ2-7
d_call: -
cdr3_aa: CASSLGARYEQYF
cdr3_nt: TGTGCCAGCAGTTTAGGGGCACGGTACGAGCAGTACTTC

v_call: TRBV10-2
cdr3_length: 17
clone_size: -
j_call: TRBJ2-3
d_call: -
cdr3_aa: CASSGSMGEGRTDTQYF
cdr3_nt: TGCGCCAGCAGTGGTTCGATGGGAGAGGGGAGGACTGATACGCAGTATTTT

v_call: TRBV10-1
cdr3_length: 16
clone_size: -
j_call: TRBJ1-1
d_call: -
cdr3_aa: CASYWGEIFMNTEAFF
cdr3_nt: TGCGCCAGCTATTGGGGAGAAATTTTCATGAACACTGAAGCTTTCTTT

v_call: TRBV13
cdr3_length: 12
clone_size: -
j_call: TRBJ2-7
d_call: -
cdr3_aa: CASSFSSYEQYF
cdr3_nt: TGTGCCAGCAGCTTCTCGTCGTACGAGCAGTACTTC

v_call: TRBV19
cdr3_length: 14
clone_size: once
j_call: TRBJ2-7
d_call: TRBD2
cdr3_aa: CASTRGGTSDEQYF
cdr3_nt: TGTGCCAGTACCCGGGGGGGGACTAGCGACGAGCAGTACTTC

v_call: TRBV29-1
cdr3_length: 14
clone_size: -
j_call: TRBJ2-3
d_call: TRBD2
cdr3_aa: CSAGTSGSTDTQYF
cdr3_nt: TGCAGCGCCGGGACTAGCGGTTCCACAGATACGCAGTATTTT

v_call: TRBV29-1
cdr3_length: 15
clone_size: -
j_call: TRBJ2-7
d_call: TRBD2
cdr3_aa: CSVQGLAGYAYEQYF
cdr3_nt: TGCAGCGTTCAGGGTCTAGCGGGCTACGCCTACGAGCAGTACTTC

v_call: TRBV5-6
cdr3_length: 14
clone_size: -
j_call: TRBJ2-3
d_call: -
cdr3_aa: CASSYKRRTDTQYF
cdr3_nt: TGTGCCAGCAGCTATAAACGGCGCACAGATACGCAGTATTTT

v_call: TRBV19
cdr3_length: 18
clone_size: -
j_call: TRBJ1-2
d_call: -
cdr3_aa: CASSPRRASSAGGYGYTF
cdr3_nt: TGTGCCAGTAGTCCCCGCCGTGCGTCCTCGGCAGGAGGCTATGGCTACACCTTC